These 2 T cell receptor beta chains share one sample of origin, sequenced in a study of Graves' ophthalmopathy and Graves' hyperthyroidism. TCR beta CDR3 amplification used RNA transcripts. HTBI-primed first-round RT-PCR preceded second-round multiplex PCR. TCRdb re-analysed the multiplex PCR reads in MiXCR, keeping a single row per CDR3 protein. The top ten hold under 3.5% of the sample, which has approximately 640,000 distinct CDR3 sequences, about two fifths seen once. The specimen sequenced was peripheral blood. The origin of the receptors is an adult man with Graves' ophthalmopathy.

This clonotype was picked up many times. The chain recombines TRBV20-1 with TRBJ2-7; D is perhaps TRBD2 (5 bases). V lost 3 bases, J lost 1 base, and 13 bases lay in between. In germline, CDR1 is DFQATT, CDR2 SNEGSKA (reference sequence). The CDR3 consists of 14 residues. In DNA form, the CDR3 reads TGCAGTGCTAGTTTTGCGGGTAGATCCTACGAGCAGTACTTC. Protein product: CSASFAGRSYEQYF.

This clonotype was found many times. This sequence joins TRBV5-6 and TRBJ1-4, with D uncertain. The germline V and J ends were trimmed by 0 bases and 7 bases, with 10 bases remaining between them. The CDR3 consists of 14 residues. Germline V gives CDR1 SGHDT, CDR2 YYEEEE. The CDR3 loop reads CASSLAPKGEKLFF. The CDR3 coding sequence is TGTGCCAGCAGCTTGGCGCCTAAGGGTGAAAAACTGTTTTTT.